This T cell receptor (beta chain) was found in a study of blood T cell repertoires in COVID-19 (TCRdb year 2020). About the study as a whole: The collaborator samples originated in the United States, Italy and Spain and spanned the acute and convalescent phases of COVID-19. The material from the prospective study consisted of cDNA or gDNA derived from T cells, B-cell-depleted T cells, or PBMCs. Deeply sampled blood TCRbeta repertoires from subjects exposed to, actively infected with, or recovered from COVID-19 were included in the dataset. The repertoires were released in a freely available public database meant as a resource for research on the immune response to SARS-CoV-2. The samples were drawn from two sources: the first 160 participants of the ongoing ImmuneRACE study, and approximately 1,300 subjects contributed by 6 global collaborators. Sample metadata almost always included a de-identified subject ID, COVID-19 status, age in years and sex. Where available, HLA class I and class II types were obtained from metadata supplied by the sample provider rather than from assay-based typing.

The immunoSEQ Assay, a bias-controlled multiplex PCR, was used to amplify TCRbeta CDR3 regions from genomic DNA. In the authors' own workflow: The number of nucleated cells in each sample was estimated by amplification of reference gene primers within the assay. To quantify the absolute abundance of each unique TCRbeta CDR3 rearrangement, sequence reads were collapsed and filtered. For each sample, productive Simpson clonality was calculated as the square root of Simpson's diversity index across productive rearrangements. This immuneACCESS table, as held by TCRdb, lists in-frame sequences with V and J called but not all clones. Of the missing ones, under half trace to an unresolved V gene in checked studies; the others have no known cause. V, J and clone size are taken as reported in that table, and D and trimming were inferred from the DNA itself. This sample holds roughly 360,000 clones; approximately 77% were observed only once. Around 1.1% of the sample is in the top ten clones.

Here is what the overall study found, with its caveats: How much clinical and demographic metadata was included differed by source and by participant, and the metadata was provided uncurated.

Collaborating institutions collected whole blood in K2EDTA tubes following their own protocols. For TCRbeta analysis, collaborator samples were shipped as frozen whole blood, as isolated PBMCs, or as DNA extracted from either sample type. About this clone: Its antigen remains undetermined. No base-level quality is on record; no much larger clone is a single base apart.

Reading the germline V gene gives CDR1 MNHEY and CDR2 SVGAGI. The CDR3 runs 15 residues from the cysteine to the phenylalanine. Only the CDR3 DNA is retained, 45 bases long and in frame from the first base. V is pared back by 3 bases and J by 3 bases, with 11 bases lying between the germline termini. The clonotype originates from a human donor with acute or convalescent COVID-19. The donor label of this sample is uncertain. The sequence is built from TRBV6-5 and TRBJ2-2; the D gene is perhaps TRBD1, on 5 matching bases. Source material: peripheral blood. The CDR3: CASSYGRTHTGELFF. DNA sequence: TGTGCCAGCAGTTATGGACGGACACACACCGGGGAGCTGTTTTTT.